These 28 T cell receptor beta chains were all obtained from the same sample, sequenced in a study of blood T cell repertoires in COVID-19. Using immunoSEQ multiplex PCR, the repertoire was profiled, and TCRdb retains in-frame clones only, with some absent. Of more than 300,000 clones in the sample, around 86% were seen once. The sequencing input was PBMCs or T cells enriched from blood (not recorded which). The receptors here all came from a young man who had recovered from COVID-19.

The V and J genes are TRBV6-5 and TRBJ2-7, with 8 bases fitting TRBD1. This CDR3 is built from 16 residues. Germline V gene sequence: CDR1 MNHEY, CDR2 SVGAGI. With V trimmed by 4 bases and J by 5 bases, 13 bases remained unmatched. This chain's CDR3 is CASSSPPGTGADEQYF. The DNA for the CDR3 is TGTGCCAGCAGTTCCCCACCCGGGACAGGCGCGGACGAGCAGTACTTC.

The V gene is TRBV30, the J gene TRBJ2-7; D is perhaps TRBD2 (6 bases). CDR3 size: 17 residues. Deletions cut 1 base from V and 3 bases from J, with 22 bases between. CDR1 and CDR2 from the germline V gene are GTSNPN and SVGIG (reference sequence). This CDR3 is CAWSGGLTGRTLYEQYF. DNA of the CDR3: TGTGCCTGGAGTGGCGGACTAACAGGCCGAACTCTCTACGAGCAGTACTTC.

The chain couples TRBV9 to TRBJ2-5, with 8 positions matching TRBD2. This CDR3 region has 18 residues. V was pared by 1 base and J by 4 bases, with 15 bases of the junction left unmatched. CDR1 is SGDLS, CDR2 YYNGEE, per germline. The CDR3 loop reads CASSVRVLGLAGLETQYF. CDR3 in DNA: TGTGCCAGCAGCGTAAGGGTACTCGGGCTAGCGGGCTTAGAGACCCAGTACTTC. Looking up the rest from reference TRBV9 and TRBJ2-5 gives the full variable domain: DSGVTQTPKHLITATGQRVTLRCSPRSGDLSVYWYQQSLDQGLQFLIQYYNGEERAKGNILERFSAQQFPDLHSELNLSSLELGDSALYFCASSVRVLGLAGLETQYFGPGTRLLVL.

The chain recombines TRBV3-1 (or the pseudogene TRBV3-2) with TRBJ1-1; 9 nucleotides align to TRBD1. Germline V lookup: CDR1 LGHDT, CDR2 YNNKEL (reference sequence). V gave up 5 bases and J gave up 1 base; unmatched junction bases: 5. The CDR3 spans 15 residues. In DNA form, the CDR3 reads TGTGCCAGCAGCTCACAGGGGGCGGAGAACACTGAAGCTTTCTTT. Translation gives CASSSQGAENTEAFF.

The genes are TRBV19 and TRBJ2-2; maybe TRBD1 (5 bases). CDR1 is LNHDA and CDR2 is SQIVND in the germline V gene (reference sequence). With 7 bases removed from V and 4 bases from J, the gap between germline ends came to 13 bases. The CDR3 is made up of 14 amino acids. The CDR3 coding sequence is TGTGCCAGTAAACGGCAGGGCAGCACCGGGGAGCTGTTTTTT. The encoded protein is CASKRQGSTGELFF.

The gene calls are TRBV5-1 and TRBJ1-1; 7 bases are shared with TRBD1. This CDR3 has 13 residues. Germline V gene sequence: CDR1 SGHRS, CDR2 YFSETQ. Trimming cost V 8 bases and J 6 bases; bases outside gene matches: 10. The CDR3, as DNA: TGCGCCAGTGGACAGGCGCCTAGGGCTGAAGCTTTCTTT. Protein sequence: CASGQAPRAEAFF.

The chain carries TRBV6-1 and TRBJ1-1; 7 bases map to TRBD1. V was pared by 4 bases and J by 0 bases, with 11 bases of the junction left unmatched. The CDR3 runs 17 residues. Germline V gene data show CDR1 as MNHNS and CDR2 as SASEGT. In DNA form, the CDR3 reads TGTGCCAGCAGTGGAGAAACAGGGGTGGACATGAACACTGAAGCTTTCTTT. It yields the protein CASSGETGVDMNTEAFF.

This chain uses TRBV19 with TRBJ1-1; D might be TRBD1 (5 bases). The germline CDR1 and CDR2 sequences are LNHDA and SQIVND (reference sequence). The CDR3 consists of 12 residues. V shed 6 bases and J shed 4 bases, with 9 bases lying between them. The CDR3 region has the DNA TGTGCCAGTAGAGGGGTGGGCACTGAAGCTTTCTTT. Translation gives CASRGVGTEAFF.

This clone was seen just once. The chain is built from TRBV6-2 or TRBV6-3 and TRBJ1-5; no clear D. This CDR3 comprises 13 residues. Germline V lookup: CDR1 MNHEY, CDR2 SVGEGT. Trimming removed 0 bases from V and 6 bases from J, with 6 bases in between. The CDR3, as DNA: TGTGCCAGCAGTTACTCGAGTGGTCAGCCCCAGCATTTT. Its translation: CASSYSSGQPQHF.

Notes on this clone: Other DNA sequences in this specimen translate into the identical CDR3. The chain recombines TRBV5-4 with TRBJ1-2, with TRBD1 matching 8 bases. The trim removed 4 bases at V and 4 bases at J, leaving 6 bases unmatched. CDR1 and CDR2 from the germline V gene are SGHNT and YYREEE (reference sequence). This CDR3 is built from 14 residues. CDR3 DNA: TGTGCCAGCAGCCTAGGACAGGGCACCTATGGCTACACCTTC. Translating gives CASSLGQGTYGYTF.

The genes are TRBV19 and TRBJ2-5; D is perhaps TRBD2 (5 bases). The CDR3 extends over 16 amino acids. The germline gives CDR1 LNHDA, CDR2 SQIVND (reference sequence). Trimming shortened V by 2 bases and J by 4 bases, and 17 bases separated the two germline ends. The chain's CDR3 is CASSIFGRGGGETQYF. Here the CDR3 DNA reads TGTGCCAGTAGTATATTTGGTCGGGGTGGAGGAGAGACCCAGTACTTC.

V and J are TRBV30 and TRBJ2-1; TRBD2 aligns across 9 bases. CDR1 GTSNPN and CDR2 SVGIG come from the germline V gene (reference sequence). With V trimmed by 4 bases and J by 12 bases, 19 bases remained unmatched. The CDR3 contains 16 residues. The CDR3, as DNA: TGTGCCTGGACTAAATCGGGGACTAGCCCATTGTATGCGCAGTTCTTC. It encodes CAWTKSGTSPLYAQFF.

The CDR3 DNA follows: TGTGCCAGCAGTTTATCCAGGACTAGCGGGGGGGCCGTGACAGATACGCAGTATTTT. It translates to CASSLSRTSGGAVTDTQYF. This sequence joins TRBV27 and TRBJ2-3, with TRBD2 matching over 15 bases. CDR1 and CDR2 from the germline V gene are MNHEY and SMNVEV (reference sequence). V dropped 0 bases and J dropped 3; count of bases not matched to a gene: 7. The CDR3 has 19 amino acids.

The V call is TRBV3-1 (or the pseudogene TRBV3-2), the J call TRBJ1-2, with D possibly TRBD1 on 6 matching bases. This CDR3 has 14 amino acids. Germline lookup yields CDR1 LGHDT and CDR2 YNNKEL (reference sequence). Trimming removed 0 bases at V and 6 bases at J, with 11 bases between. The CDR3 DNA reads TGTGCCAGCAGCCAAGATTCCACAGGGAATGGCTACACCTTC. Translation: CASSQDSTGNGYTF.

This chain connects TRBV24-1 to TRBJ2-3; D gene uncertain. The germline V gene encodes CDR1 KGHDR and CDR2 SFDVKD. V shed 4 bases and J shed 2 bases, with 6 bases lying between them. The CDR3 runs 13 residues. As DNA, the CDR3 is TGTGCCACCAGTGAAGCAAACACAGATACGCAGTATTTT. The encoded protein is CATSEANTDTQYF.

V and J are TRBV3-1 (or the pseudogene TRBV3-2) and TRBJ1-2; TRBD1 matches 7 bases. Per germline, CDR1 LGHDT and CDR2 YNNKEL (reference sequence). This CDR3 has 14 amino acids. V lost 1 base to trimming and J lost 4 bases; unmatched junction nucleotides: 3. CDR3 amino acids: CASSQATGVYGYTF. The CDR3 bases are TGTGCCAGCAGCCAAGCTACAGGGGTCTATGGCTACACCTTC.

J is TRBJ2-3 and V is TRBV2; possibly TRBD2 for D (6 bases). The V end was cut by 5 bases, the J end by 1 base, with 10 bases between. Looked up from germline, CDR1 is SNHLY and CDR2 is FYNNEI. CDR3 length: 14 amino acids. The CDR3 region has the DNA TGTGCCAGCAGTTCCGGGACTGGCACAGATACGCAGTATTTT. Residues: CASSSGTGTDTQYF.

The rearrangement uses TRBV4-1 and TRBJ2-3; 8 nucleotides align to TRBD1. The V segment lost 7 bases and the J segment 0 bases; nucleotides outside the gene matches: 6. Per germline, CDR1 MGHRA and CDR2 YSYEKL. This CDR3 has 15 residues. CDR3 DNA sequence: TGCGCCAGCACGTTCCAGGGGGCAAGCACAGATACGCAGTATTTT. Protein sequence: CASTFQGASTDTQYF.

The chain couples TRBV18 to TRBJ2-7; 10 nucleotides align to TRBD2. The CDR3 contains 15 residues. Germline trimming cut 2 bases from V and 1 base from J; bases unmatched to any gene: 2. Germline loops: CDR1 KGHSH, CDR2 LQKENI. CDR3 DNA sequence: TGTGCCAGCTCACCAAGGACTAGCGGTTCCTACGAGCAGTACTTC. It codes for CASSPRTSGSYEQYF.

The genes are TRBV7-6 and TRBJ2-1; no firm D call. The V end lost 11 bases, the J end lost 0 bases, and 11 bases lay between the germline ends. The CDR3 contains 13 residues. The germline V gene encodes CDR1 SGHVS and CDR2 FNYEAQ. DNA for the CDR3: TGTGCCTCGGCGGTTAGCTCCTACAATGAGCAGTTCTTC. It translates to CASAVSSYNEQFF.

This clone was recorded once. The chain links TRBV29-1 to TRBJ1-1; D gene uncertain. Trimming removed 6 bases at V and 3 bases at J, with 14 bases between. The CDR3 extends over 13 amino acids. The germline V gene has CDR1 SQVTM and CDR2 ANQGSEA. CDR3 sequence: CSVPLLPDTEAFF. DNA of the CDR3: TGCAGCGTGCCTCTACTCCCGGACACTGAAGCTTTCTTT.

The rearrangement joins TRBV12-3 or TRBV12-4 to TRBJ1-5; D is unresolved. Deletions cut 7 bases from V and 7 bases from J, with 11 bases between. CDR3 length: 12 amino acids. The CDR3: CASTRVGQPQHF. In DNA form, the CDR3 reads TGTGCCAGCACCAGAGTGGGCCAGCCCCAGCATTTT.

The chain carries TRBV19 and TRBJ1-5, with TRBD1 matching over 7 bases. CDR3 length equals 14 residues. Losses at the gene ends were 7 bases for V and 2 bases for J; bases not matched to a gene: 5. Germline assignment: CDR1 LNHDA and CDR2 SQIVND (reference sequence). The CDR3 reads CASTPGQGNQPQHF. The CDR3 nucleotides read TGTGCCAGTACCCCTGGACAGGGCAATCAGCCCCAGCATTTT.

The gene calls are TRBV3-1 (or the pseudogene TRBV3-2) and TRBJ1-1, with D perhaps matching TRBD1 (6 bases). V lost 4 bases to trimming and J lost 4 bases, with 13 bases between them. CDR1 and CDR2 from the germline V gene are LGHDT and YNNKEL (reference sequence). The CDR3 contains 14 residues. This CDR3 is CASSPGHPGTEAFF. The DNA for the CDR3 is TGTGCCAGCAGCCCGGGACACCCGGGCACTGAAGCTTTCTTT.

Here the CDR3 reads CASSGSGTGNYGYTF. The CDR3 region has the DNA TGCGCCAGCAGCGGATCCGGGACAGGGAACTATGGCTACACCTTC. The chain couples TRBV5-1 to TRBJ1-2; 9 nucleotides line up with TRBD1. Looked up from germline, CDR1 is SGHRS and CDR2 is YFSETQ. Trimming took 4 bases from V and 2 from J; bases not matched to a gene: 6. The CDR3 spans 15 residues. Full variable domain (missing parts from reference TRBV5-1 and TRBJ1-2): KAGVTQTPRYLIKTRGQQVTLSCSPISGHRSVSWYQQTPGQGLQFLFEYFSETQRNKGNFPGRFSGRQFSNSRSEMNVSTLELGDSALYLCASSGSGTGNYGYTFGSGTRLTVV.

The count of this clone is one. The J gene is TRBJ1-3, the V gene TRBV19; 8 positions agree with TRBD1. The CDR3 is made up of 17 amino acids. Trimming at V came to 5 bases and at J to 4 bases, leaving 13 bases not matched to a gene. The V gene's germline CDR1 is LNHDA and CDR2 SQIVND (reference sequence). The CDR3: CASSGAGDRGRGNTIYF. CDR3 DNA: TGTGCCAGTAGTGGGGCCGGAGACAGGGGAAGAGGAAACACCATATATTTT.

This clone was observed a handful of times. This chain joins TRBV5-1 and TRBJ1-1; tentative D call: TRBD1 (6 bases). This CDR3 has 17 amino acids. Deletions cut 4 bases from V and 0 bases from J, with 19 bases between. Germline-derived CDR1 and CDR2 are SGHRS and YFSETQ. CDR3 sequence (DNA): TGCGCCAGCAGCCCCGGAGTGGGGGCGACGTTGAACACTGAAGCTTTCTTT. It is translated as CASSPGVGATLNTEAFF.

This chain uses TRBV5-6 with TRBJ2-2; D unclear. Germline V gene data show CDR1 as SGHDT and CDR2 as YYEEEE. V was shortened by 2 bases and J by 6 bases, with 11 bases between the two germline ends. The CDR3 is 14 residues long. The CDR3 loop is CASSLPYGSGELFF. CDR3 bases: TGTGCCAGCAGCTTACCCTACGGGTCCGGGGAGCTGTTTTTT.